Listed below are T cell receptor beta chains from one sample, sequenced in a study of cytomegalovirus exposure and HLA in healthy donors. Measured with immunoSEQ multiplex PCR; TCRdb has only the in-frame clones, and not every one. The table includes 150,000 or so clones, approximately 82% detected once. Sequences were obtained from PBMCs. These TCRs come from a middle-aged woman in good health and CMV-seropositive. Each CDR3 is given with its conserved first and last residue. D genes are given only for firm matches. Not every row has a clone size; where given, it reads once, few, many or a size class.

clone size: .; V gene: TRBV6-1; J gene: TRBJ1-2; D gene: .; CDR3 protein: CASSALSSPPPTF; CDR3 DNA: TGTGCCAGCAGCGCACTCTCGAGCCCTCCGCCCACCTTC
clone size: few; V gene: TRBV19; J gene: TRBJ1-2; D gene: .; CDR3 protein: CASSTLLDSPGYTF; CDR3 DNA: TGTGCCAGTAGTACCCTGTTGGACAGCCCCGGCTACACCTTC
clone size: .; V gene: TRBV5-1; J gene: TRBJ1-1; D gene: .; CDR3 protein: CASSGTTSANTEAFF; CDR3 DNA: TGCGCCAGCAGCGGCACTACTTCTGCGAACACTGAAGCTTTCTTT
clone size: .; V gene: TRBV15; J gene: TRBJ2-6; D gene: TRBD1; CDR3 protein: CATSLRDRVVSGANVLTF; CDR3 DNA: TGTGCCACCAGCCTCCGGGACAGGGTAGTCTCTGGGGCCAACGTCCTGACTTTC
clone size: .; V gene: TRBV28; J gene: TRBJ2-2; D gene: TRBD1; CDR3 protein: CASSSVDRGNTGELFF; CDR3 DNA: TGTGCCAGCAGTTCAGTGGACAGGGGGAACACCGGGGAGCTGTTTTTT
clone size: .; V gene: TRBV15; J gene: TRBJ1-4; D gene: TRBD1; CDR3 protein: CATSRDYGTVNEKLFF; CDR3 DNA: TGTGCCACCAGCAGAGATTATGGGACAGTAAATGAAAAACTGTTTTTT
clone size: few; V gene: TRBV27; J gene: TRBJ2-7; D gene: .; CDR3 protein: CASTDSSYEQYF; CDR3 DNA: TGTGCCTCGACAGACAGCTCCTACGAGCAGTACTTC
clone size: .; V gene: TRBV18; J gene: TRBJ1-2; D gene: TRBD1; CDR3 protein: CASSPREGATGGYTF; CDR3 DNA: TGTGCCAGCTCACCACGAGAGGGGGCAACAGGGGGCTACACCTTC
clone size: .; V gene: TRBV29-1; J gene: TRBJ2-1; D gene: .; CDR3 protein: CSGVGGGSYNEQFF; CDR3 DNA: TGCAGCGGGGTTGGGGGAGGCTCCTACAATGAGCAGTTCTTC
clone size: .; V gene: TRBV28; J gene: TRBJ1-1; D gene: .; CDR3 protein: CASRQGSLNTEAFF; CDR3 DNA: TGTGCCAGCAGGCAGGGGAGCTTGAACACTGAAGCTTTCTTT
clone size: once; V gene: TRBV7-3; J gene: TRBJ2-1; D gene: .; CDR3 protein: CASSLNAALTGTYNEQFF; CDR3 DNA: TGTGCCAGCAGCTTAAATGCCGCCTTGACAGGAACCTACAATGAGCAGTTCTTC
clone size: .; V gene: TRBV28; J gene: TRBJ1-2; D gene: .; CDR3 protein: CASSFGGIGNYGYTF; CDR3 DNA: TGTGCCAGCAGTTTTGGGGGCATAGGTAACTATGGCTACACCTTC
clone size: .; V gene: TRBV28; J gene: TRBJ1-6; D gene: .; CDR3 protein: CASSERSPLHF; CDR3 DNA: TGTGCCAGCAGCGAGCGTTCACCCCTCCACTTT
clone size: .; V gene: TRBV9; J gene: TRBJ1-5; D gene: TRBD1; CDR3 protein: CASAVGTANQPQHF; CDR3 DNA: TGTGCCAGCGCCGTCGGGACAGCCAATCAGCCCCAGCATTTT
clone size: .; V gene: TRBV7-9; J gene: TRBJ1-1; D gene: .; CDR3 protein: CASSLAGEEEAFF; CDR3 DNA: TGTGCCAGCAGCTTAGCAGGGGAGGAGGAGGCTTTCTTT
clone size: .; V gene: TRBV27; J gene: TRBJ1-2; D gene: .; CDR3 protein: CASAQLGLTYGYTF; CDR3 DNA: TGTGCCAGCGCCCAACTGGGGCTAACCTATGGCTACACCTTC
clone size: .; V gene: TRBV27; J gene: TRBJ2-1; D gene: .; CDR3 protein: CASSFRRDFYSYNEQFF; CDR3 DNA: TGTGCCAGCAGCTTCCGCCGGGACTTCTACTCCTACAATGAGCAGTTCTTC
clone size: .; V gene: TRBV6-5; J gene: TRBJ2-4; D gene: .; CDR3 protein: CASSELISNIQYF; CDR3 DNA: TGTGCCAGCAGTGAGTTGATTTCAAACATTCAGTACTTC
clone size: .; V gene: TRBV7-2; J gene: TRBJ2-7; D gene: .; CDR3 protein: CASSSQRRGPSIFSYEQYF; CDR3 DNA: TGTGCCAGCAGCTCACAGCGGCGGGGCCCGAGTATTTTCTCCTACGAGCAGTACTTC
clone size: .; V gene: TRBV7-9; J gene: TRBJ2-3; D gene: TRBD2; CDR3 protein: CASSLAGLAGQFTDTQYF; CDR3 DNA: TGTGCCAGCAGCTTAGCGGGACTAGCGGGGCAATTCACAGATACGCAGTATTTT
clone size: .; V gene: TRBV21-1; J gene: TRBJ2-7; D gene: .; CDR3 protein: CASSKGGTSVYYEQYF; CDR3 DNA: TGTGCCAGCAGCAAGGGGGGGACTAGCGTATACTACGAGCAGTACTTC
clone size: .; V gene: TRBV28; J gene: TRBJ2-7; D gene: .; CDR3 protein: CASSSGLNEQYF; CDR3 DNA: TGTGCCAGCAGTTCAGGCTTGAACGAGCAGTACTTC
clone size: once; V gene: TRBV11-3; J gene: TRBJ2-1; D gene: .; CDR3 protein: CASSFGSGSSYNEQFF; CDR3 DNA: TGTGCCAGCAGCTTTGGATCGGGGAGCTCCTACAATGAGCAGTTCTTC
clone size: .; V gene: TRBV6-6; J gene: TRBJ1-2; D gene: .; CDR3 protein: CASSESLNYGYTF; CDR3 DNA: TGTGCCAGCAGTGAGTCACTGAACTATGGCTACACCTTC
clone size: .; V gene: TRBV5-1; J gene: TRBJ2-1; D gene: TRBD1; CDR3 protein: CASSFTGDNNNEQFF; CDR3 DNA: TGCGCCAGCAGCTTCACAGGGGACAATAACAATGAGCAGTTCTTC
clone size: .; V gene: TRBV15; J gene: TRBJ2-7; D gene: .; CDR3 protein: CATSTRLISSYEQYF; CDR3 DNA: TGTGCCACCAGCACCCGACTGATTAGCTCCTACGAGCAGTACTTC
clone size: .; V gene: TRBV18; J gene: TRBJ2-5; D gene: TRBD2; CDR3 protein: CASSPQGLASETQYF; CDR3 DNA: TGTGCCAGCTCACCACAGGGACTAGCGTCAGAGACCCAGTACTTC
clone size: .; V gene: TRBV25-1; J gene: TRBJ1-2; D gene: .; CDR3 protein: CASRATGTYGYTF; CDR3 DNA: TGTGCCAGCAGGGCGACAGGAACCTATGGCTACACCTTC
clone size: .; V gene: TRBV6-1; J gene: TRBJ1-2; D gene: .; CDR3 protein: CASSLQGGDGYTF; CDR3 DNA: TGTGCCAGCAGTCTACAGGGTGGGGATGGCTACACCTTC
clone size: .; V gene: TRBV27; J gene: TRBJ2-7; D gene: TRBD1; CDR3 protein: CASSSVGTGGLEQYF; CDR3 DNA: TGTGCCAGCAGTTCAGTCGGGACAGGGGGCCTCGAGCAGTACTTC